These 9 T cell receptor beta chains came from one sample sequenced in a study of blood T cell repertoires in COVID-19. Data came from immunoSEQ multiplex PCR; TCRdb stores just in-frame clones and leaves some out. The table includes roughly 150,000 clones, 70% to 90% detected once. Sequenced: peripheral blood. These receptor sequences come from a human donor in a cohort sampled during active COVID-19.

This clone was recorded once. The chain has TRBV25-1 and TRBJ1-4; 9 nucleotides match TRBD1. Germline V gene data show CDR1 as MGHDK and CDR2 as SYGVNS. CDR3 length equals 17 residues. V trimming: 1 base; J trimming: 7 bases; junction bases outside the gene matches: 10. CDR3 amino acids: CASSELGTGTGGEKLFF. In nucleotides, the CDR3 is TGTGCCAGCAGTGAATTAGGGACAGGGACGGGAGGTGAAAAACTGTTTTTT.

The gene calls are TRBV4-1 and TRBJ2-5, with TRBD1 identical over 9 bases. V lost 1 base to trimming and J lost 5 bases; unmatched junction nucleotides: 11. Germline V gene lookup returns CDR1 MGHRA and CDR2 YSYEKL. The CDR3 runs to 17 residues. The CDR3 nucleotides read TGCGCCAGCAGCCAAGGACTTTTACAGGGGGCCGGGGAGACCCAGTACTTC. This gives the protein CASSQGLLQGAGETQYF.

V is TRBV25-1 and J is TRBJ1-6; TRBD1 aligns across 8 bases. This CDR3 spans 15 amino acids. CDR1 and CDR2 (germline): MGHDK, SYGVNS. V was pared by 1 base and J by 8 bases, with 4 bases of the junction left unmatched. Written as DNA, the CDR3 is TGTGCCAGCAGTGAATTGGACAGGGCCCATTCACCCCTCCACTTT. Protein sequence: CASSELDRAHSPLHF.

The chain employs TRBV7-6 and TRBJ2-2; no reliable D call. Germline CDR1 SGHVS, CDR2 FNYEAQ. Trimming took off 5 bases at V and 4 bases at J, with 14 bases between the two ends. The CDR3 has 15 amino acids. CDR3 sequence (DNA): TGTGCCAGCAGCCCCCAGCCAGGTGGCACCGGGGAGCTGTTTTTT. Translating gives CASSPQPGGTGELFF.

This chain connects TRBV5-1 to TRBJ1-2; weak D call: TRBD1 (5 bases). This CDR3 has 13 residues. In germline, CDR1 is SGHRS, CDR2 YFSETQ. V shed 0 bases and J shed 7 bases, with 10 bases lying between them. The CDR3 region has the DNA TGCGCCAGCAGCTTGGATGGGGCTTCTGGCTACACCTTC. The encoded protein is CASSLDGASGYTF.

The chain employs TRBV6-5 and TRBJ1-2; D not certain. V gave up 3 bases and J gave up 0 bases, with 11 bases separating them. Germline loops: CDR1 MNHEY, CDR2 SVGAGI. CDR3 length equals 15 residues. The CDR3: CASSYAGRSNYGYTF. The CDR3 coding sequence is TGTGCCAGCAGTTATGCGGGCAGGTCTAACTATGGCTACACCTTC.

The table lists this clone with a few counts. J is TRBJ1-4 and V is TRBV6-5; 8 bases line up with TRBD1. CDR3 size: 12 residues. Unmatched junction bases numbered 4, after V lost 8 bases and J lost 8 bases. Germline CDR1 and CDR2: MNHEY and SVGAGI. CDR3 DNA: TGTGCCAGCCGGGCAGGGGGCGAAAAACTGTTTTTT. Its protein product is CASRAGGEKLFF.

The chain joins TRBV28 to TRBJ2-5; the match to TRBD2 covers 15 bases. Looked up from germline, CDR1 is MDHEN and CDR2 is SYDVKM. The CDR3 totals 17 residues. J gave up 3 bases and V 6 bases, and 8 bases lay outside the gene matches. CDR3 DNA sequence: TGTGCCAGCAGCTTAGGACTAGCGGGAGGGCCGAAAGAGACCCAGTACTTC. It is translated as CASSLGLAGGPKETQYF. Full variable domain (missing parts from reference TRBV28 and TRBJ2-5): DVKVTQSSRYLVKRTGEKVFLECVQDMDHENMFWYRQDPGLGLRLIYFSYDVKMKEKGDIPEGYSVSREKKERFSLILESASTNQTSMYLCASSLGLAGGPKETQYFGPGTRLLVL.

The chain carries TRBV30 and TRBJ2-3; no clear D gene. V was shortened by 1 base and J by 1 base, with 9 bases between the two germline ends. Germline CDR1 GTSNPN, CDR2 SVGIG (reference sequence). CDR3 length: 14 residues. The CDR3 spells CAWSGARGTDTQYF. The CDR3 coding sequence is TGTGCCTGGAGTGGGGCGCGTGGCACAGATACGCAGTATTTT.